These 2 T cell receptor beta chains were sequenced from one sample in a study of blood T cells in healthy people across ages. Through a sample-barcoded 5' primer and a J-beta primer mix, a second PCR was run for about 7 to 12 cycles. TCRdb reprocessed the 5' RACE reads with MiXCR, giving one entry per CDR3 protein. The sample lists around 1.5 million distinct CDR3 sequences; around 39% were seen once. The sequencing sample was made of blood. The receptors originated from a woman in her late teens or twenties in good health.

This clonotype was seen only a few times. The chain links TRBV4-1 to TRBJ2-1; 7 nucleotides agree with TRBD2. Trimming at V came to 4 bases and at J to 1 base, leaving 7 bases not matched to a gene. CDR1 and CDR2 from the germline V gene are MGHRA and YSYEKL. CDR3 length equals 16 residues. DNA for the CDR3: TGCGCCAGCAGCCCCCGGCCAGCGGGGTCCTACAATGAGCAGTTCTTC. Protein product: CASSPRPAGSYNEQFF.

The V gene is TRBV27, the J gene TRBJ1-5, with D maybe TRBD1 (5 bases). V was cut by 5 bases and J by 7 bases, with 15 bases left in between. Germline values: CDR1 MNHEY, CDR2 SMNVEV (reference sequence). The CDR3 is 14 residues long. This CDR3 reads CASSLGGVRQPQHF. The CDR3 DNA is TGTGCCAGCAGTCTGGGGGGAGTTCGGCAGCCCCAGCATTTT.